These 7 T cell receptor beta chains were sequenced from one sample in a study of T cells in localized non-small cell lung cancer. Method: immunoSEQ multiplex PCR; TCRdb's copy keeps in-frame clones and lacks some. The table has about 19,000 clones, approximately 90% seen once. The material was peripheral blood, obtained before any cancer treatment. Every receptor here comes from a male donor at least 60 years old with stage I squamous cell lung carcinoma.

The chain combines TRBV7-9 with TRBJ1-2; no clear D gene. The CDR3 covers 13 residues. Germline V lookup: CDR1 SEHNR, CDR2 FQNEAQ (reference sequence). Trimming removed 5 bases from V and 2 bases from J, with 9 bases in between. CDR3 residues: CASSPPANYGYTF. In DNA form, the CDR3 reads TGTGCCAGCAGCCCTCCGGCGAACTATGGCTACACCTTC.

V and J are TRBV29-1 and TRBJ1-2; no clear D. CDR1 is SQVTM and CDR2 is ANQGSEA in the germline V gene. Trimming stripped 0 bases from V and 5 bases from J, with 10 bases between. The CDR3 has 13 amino acids. The CDR3 bases are TGCAGCGTTGAAGATGGAAGTAGATATGGCTACACCTTC. It is translated as CSVEDGSRYGYTF.

This clone occurred a few times. V usage is TRBV9 and J usage is TRBJ2-5; the D is unclear. Germline V gene lookup returns CDR1 SGDLS and CDR2 YYNGEE. The CDR3 runs 14 residues. V lost 0 bases and J lost 5, with 11 bases in between. In DNA form, the CDR3 reads TGTGCCAGCAGCGTAGAGCAGGAAATGGAGACCCAGTACTTC. Its translation is CASSVEQEMETQYF.

The gene calls are TRBV6-5 and TRBJ2-7; 7 bases are shared with TRBD1. Germline lookup yields CDR1 MNHEY and CDR2 SVGAGI. This CDR3 region has 15 residues. V was clipped by 4 bases and J by 5 bases; unmatched bases: 11. CDR3: CASSSVGTEGHEQYF. Here the CDR3 DNA reads TGTGCCAGCAGTTCCGTCGGGACAGAAGGACACGAGCAGTACTTC.

The rearrangement joins TRBV13 to TRBJ2-7, with D perhaps given as TRBD1 or TRBD2 (6 bases each). V lost 5 bases and J 5 bases, leaving 16 bases between the germline ends. The CDR3 is made up of 14 amino acids. The germline V gene has CDR1 PRHDT and CDR2 FYEKMQ (reference sequence). The CDR3 DNA reads as TGTGCCAGCAGCCCTGGGGGGACACTCCACGAGCAGTACTTC. Its protein is CASSPGGTLHEQYF.

The chain couples TRBV19 to TRBJ1-5; D perhaps matches TRBD1 (6 bases). Trimming took 3 bases from V and 3 from J, leaving 9 bases between them. This CDR3 comprises 14 residues. Germline loops: CDR1 LNHDA, CDR2 SQIVND (reference sequence). CDR3 bases: TGTGCCAGTAGTATGGGGGGCCACAATCAGCCCCAGCATTTT. This codes for CASSMGGHNQPQHF. Looking up the rest from reference TRBV19 and TRBJ1-5 gives the full variable domain: DGGITQSPKYLFRKEGQNVTLSCEQNLNHDAMYWYRQDPGQGLRLIYYSQIVNDFQKGDIAEGYSVSREKKESFPLTVTSAQKNPTAFYLCASSMGGHNQPQHFGDGTRLSIL.

The chain couples TRBV5-5 to TRBJ2-3; D tentatively fits TRBD1 or TRBD2 (5 bases each). The germline gives CDR1 SGHKS, CDR2 YYEKEE (reference sequence). Deletions cut 3 bases from V and 3 bases from J, with 20 bases between. The CDR3 contains 17 residues. The CDR3 coding sequence is TGTGCCAGCAGCTCGCCGGGACCCGTACTCCGGACAGATACGCAGTATTTT. This sequence encodes CASSSPGPVLRTDTQYF.